The rows below give T cell receptor beta chains drawn from one sample of a study of T cell responses to AZD1222 COVID-19 vaccine. This table comes from immunoSEQ multiplex PCR, and its TCRdb copy is limited to in-frame clones, with some not included. Among 200,000 or so clones listed, almost 95% were seen once. The sample in question was peripheral blood, obtained on day 0 of AZD1222 vaccination. All receptors come from an adult in good health. The CDR3 runs from the conserved cysteine through the conserved F or W. Each record gives: clone size, V gene, J gene, D gene, CDR3 protein, CDR3 DNA. D genes are given only for firm matches. Some rows mark clone size as missing; the rest say once, few, many or name a class of expanded clone.

size: .
V: TRBV7-3
J: TRBJ2-3
D: .
CDR3: CARTPGAQTDTQYF
DNA: TGTGCCCGCACACCGGGGGCACAGACAGATACGCAGTATTTT

size: .
V: TRBV3-1/TRBV3-2
J: TRBJ1-5
D: .
CDR3: CASSPGWGLGNQPQHF
DNA: TGTGCCAGCAGCCCCGGTTGGGGGCTTGGCAATCAGCCCCAGCATTTT

size: .
V: TRBV5-5
J: TRBJ2-7
D: TRBD1
CDR3: CASSPGTGGFYEQYF
DNA: TGTGCCAGCAGCCCCGGGACAGGGGGATTCTACGAGCAGTACTTC

size: .
V: TRBV6-5
J: TRBJ1-5
D: .
CDR3: CASRETGFNQPQHF
DNA: TGTGCCAGCAGAGAGACAGGATTCAATCAGCCCCAGCATTTT

size: .
V: TRBV13
J: TRBJ2-7
D: .
CDR3: CASSLVSGEQYF
DNA: TGTGCCAGCAGCTTAGTGTCAGGCGAGCAGTACTTC

size: .
V: TRBV6-5
J: TRBJ2-5
D: .
CDR3: CASSSRDFNRETQYF
DNA: TGTGCCAGCAGTTCACGGGATTTCAACCGAGAGACCCAGTACTTC

size: .
V: TRBV6-1
J: TRBJ2-5
D: .
CDR3: CASSEILVRWQETQYF
DNA: TGTGCCAGCAGTGAAATTTTGGTGAGGTGGCAAGAGACCCAGTACTTC

size: .
V: TRBV6-5
J: TRBJ1-1
D: TRBD1
CDR3: CASQLRGGLTTEAFF
DNA: TGTGCCAGCCAACTCAGGGGGGGTCTCACCACTGAAGCTTTCTTT

size: .
V: TRBV29-1
J: TRBJ1-3
D: .
CDR3: CSVGGGSSGNTIYF
DNA: TGCAGCGTTGGGGGAGGGAGCTCTGGAAACACCATATATTTT

size: .
V: TRBV2
J: TRBJ1-5
D: .
CDR3: CASGGVSNQPQHF
DNA: TGTGCCAGCGGAGGGGTTAGCAATCAGCCCCAGCATTTT

size: .
V: TRBV7-9
J: TRBJ2-1
D: .
CDR3: CASSFRGRVYNEQFF
DNA: TGTGCCAGCAGCTTTAGGGGCAGGGTCTACAATGAGCAGTTCTTC

size: few
V: TRBV12-3/TRBV12-4
J: TRBJ1-1
D: .
CDR3: CASSLAFGVEAFF
DNA: TGTGCCAGCAGTTTAGCTTTTGGGGTGGAAGCTTTCTTT

size: .
V: TRBV6-5
J: TRBJ1-2
D: .
CDR3: CASSYSGGGGYTF
DNA: TGTGCCAGCAGTTACTCGGGAGGGGGTGGCTACACCTTC

size: .
V: TRBV29-1
J: TRBJ2-2
D: .
CDR3: CSALSLARGELFF
DNA: TGCAGCGCCCTGTCGCTAGCGCGCGGGGAGCTGTTTTTT

size: .
V: TRBV5-1
J: TRBJ2-1
D: .
CDR3: CASRLTGEQFF
DNA: TGCGCCAGCAGGCTAACAGGGGAGCAGTTCTTC

size: .
V: TRBV4-2
J: TRBJ1-3
D: .
CDR3: CASSPPSRAPGNTIYF
DNA: TGTGCCAGCAGCCCCCCGTCCAGGGCACCTGGAAACACCATATATTTT

size: .
V: TRBV10-2
J: TRBJ1-3
D: .
CDR3: CASSEGSSGNTIYF
DNA: TGCGCCAGCAGTGAAGGGAGCTCTGGAAACACCATATATTTT

size: .
V: TRBV7-9
J: TRBJ1-4
D: TRBD1
CDR3: CASSLRTGGINEKLFF
DNA: TGTGCCAGCAGCTTAAGGACAGGGGGAATTAATGAAAAACTGTTTTTT